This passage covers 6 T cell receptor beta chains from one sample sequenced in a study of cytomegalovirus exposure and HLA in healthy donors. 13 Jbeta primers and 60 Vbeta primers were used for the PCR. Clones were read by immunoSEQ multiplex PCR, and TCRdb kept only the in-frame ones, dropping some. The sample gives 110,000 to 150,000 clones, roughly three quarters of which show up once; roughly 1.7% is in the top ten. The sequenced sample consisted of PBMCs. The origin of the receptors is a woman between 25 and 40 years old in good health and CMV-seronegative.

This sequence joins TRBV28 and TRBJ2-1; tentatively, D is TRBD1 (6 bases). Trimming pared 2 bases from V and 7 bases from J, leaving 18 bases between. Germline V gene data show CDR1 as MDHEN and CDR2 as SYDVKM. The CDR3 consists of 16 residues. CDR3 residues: CASSLIGQILGNEQFF. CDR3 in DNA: TGTGCCAGCAGTTTAATCGGACAGATCCTAGGGAATGAGCAGTTCTTC.

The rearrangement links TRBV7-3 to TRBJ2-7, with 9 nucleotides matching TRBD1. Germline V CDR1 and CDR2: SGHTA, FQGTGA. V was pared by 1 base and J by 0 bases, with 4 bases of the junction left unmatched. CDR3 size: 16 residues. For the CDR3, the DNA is TGTGCCAGCAGCTTAATTCGGGACAGGGACTCCTACGAGCAGTACGTC. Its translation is CASSLIRDRDSYEQYV.

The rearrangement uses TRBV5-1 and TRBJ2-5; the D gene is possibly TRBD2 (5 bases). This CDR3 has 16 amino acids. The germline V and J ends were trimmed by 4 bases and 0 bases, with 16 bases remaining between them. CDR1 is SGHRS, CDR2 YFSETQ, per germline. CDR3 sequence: CASSPGLLGYQETQYF. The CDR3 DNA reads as TGCGCCAGCAGCCCCGGACTTTTGGGGTACCAAGAGACCCAGTACTTC.

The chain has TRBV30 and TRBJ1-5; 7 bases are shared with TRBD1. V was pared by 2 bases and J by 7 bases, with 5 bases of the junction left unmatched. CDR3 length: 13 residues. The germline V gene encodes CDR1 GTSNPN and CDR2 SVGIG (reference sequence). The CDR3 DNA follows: TGTGCCTGGAGTCCCGGGACAGACCAGCCCCAGCATTTT. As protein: CAWSPGTDQPQHF.

The DNA of the CDR3 is TGTGCCAGCAGCCCTCGACTAGCGGGGGGTATTGATGAGCAGTTCTTC. It codes for CASSPRLAGGIDEQFF. The chain recombines TRBV13 with TRBJ2-1, with 13 bases matching TRBD2. The CDR3 covers 16 residues. Germline V gene sequence: CDR1 PRHDT, CDR2 FYEKMQ (reference sequence). J lost 8 bases, V lost 5 bases, and 9 bases had no gene match.

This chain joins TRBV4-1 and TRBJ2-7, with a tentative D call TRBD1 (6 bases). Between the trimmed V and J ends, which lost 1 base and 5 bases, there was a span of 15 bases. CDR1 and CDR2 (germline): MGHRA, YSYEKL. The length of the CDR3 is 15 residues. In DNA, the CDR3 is TGCGCCAGCAGCCAAGTATGGGCTGGGGGCAACGAGCAGTACTTC. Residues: CASSQVWAGGNEQYF.